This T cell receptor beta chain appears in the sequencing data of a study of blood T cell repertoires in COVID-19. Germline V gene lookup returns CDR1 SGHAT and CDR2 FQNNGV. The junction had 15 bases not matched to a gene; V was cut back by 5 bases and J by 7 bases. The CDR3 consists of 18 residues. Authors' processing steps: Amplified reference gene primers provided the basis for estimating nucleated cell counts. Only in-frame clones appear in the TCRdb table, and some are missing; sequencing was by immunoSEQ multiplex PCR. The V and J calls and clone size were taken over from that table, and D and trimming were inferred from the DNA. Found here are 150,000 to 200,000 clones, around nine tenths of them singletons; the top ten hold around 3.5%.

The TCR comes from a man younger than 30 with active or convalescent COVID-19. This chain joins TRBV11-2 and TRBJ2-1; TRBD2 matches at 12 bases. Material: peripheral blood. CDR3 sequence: CASSKREASGGASNEQFF. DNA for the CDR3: TGTGCCAGCAGCAAAAGAGAGGCTAGCGGGGGGGCCTCGAATGAGCAGTTCTTC. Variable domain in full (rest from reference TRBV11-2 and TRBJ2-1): EAGVAQSPRYKIIEKRQSVAFWCNPISGHATLYWYQQILGQGPKLLIQFQNNGVVDDSQLPKDRFSAERLKGVDSTLKIQPAKLEDSAVYLCASSKREASGGASNEQFFGPGTRLTVL.